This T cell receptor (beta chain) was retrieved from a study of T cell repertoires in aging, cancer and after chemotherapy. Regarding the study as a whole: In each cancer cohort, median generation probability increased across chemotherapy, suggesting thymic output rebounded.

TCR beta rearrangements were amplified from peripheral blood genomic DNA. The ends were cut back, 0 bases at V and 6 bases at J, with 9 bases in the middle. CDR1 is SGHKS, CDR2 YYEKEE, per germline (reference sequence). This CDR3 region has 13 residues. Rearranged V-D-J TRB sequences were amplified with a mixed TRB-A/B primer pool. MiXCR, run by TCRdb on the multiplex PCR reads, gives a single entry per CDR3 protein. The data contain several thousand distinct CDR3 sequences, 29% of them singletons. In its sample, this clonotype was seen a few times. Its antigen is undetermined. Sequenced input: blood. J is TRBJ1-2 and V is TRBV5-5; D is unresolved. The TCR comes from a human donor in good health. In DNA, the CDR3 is TGTGCCAGCAGCTTGGACGCATTAAATGGCTACACCTTC. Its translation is CASSLDALNGYTF.